This entry concerns a single TCR beta chain. Its target is not known. Researchers ran the PCR with 60 Vbeta and 13 Jbeta primers. Method: immunoSEQ multiplex PCR; TCRdb's copy keeps in-frame clones and lacks some. The sample lists under 200,000 clones; about 78% were seen once. This sample was taken from a study of cytomegalovirus exposure and HLA in healthy donors. Study context: A previous analysis identified 100 million to 120 million unique TCR beta sequences derived from approximately 190 million T cells.

Germline CDR1 is MNHEY and CDR2 is SMNVEV (reference sequence). The V gene end was trimmed by 5 bases and the J gene end by 5 bases; junction bases not matched to a gene: 6. The CDR3 is 15 residues long. Broader study findings: Listed as cytomegalovirus-associated were 150 to 200 TCR beta chains.

The receptor's source is a man in his forties or fifties in good health and CMV-seronegative. Input material: PBMCs. V is TRBV27 and J is TRBJ2-2, with TRBD1 identical over 9 bases. Here the CDR3 reads CASSKGTGQTGELFF. CDR3 nucleotides: TGTGCCAGCAGTAAAGGGACAGGGCAAACCGGGGAGCTGTTTTTT.